A selection of T cell receptor beta chains follows, all from one sample in a study of cytomegalovirus exposure and HLA in healthy donors. Only in-frame clones appear in the TCRdb table, and some are missing; sequencing was by immunoSEQ multiplex PCR. Of 200,000 to 250,000 clones listed, approximately 82% were seen once; the top ten hold about 3.8%. The sequenced sample consisted of PBMCs. The receptors stem from a male donor in good health and CMV-seronegative. CDR3s include the opening cysteine and the closing phenylalanine or tryptophan. The D gene is left open where the match is weak. Not all rows give a size; the values are once, few, many and, for expanded clones, a class.

NA	TRBV9	NA	TRBJ1-3	CASSVDGGAGNTIYF	TGTGCCAGCAGCGTAGATGGGGGGGCTGGAAACACCATATATTTT
NA	TRBV28	NA	TRBJ1-3	CASSYGGPGNTIYF	TGTGCCAGCAGCTACGGGGGGCCTGGAAACACCATATATTTT
NA	TRBV9	NA	TRBJ2-3	CASSVEVRGWGTDTQYF	TGTGCCAGCAGCGTAGAAGTCAGGGGTTGGGGCACAGATACGCAGTATTTT
NA	TRBV4-2	TRBD1	TRBJ2-3	CASSQEVDRGTDTQYF	TGTGCCAGCAGCCAAGAAGTGGACAGGGGGACAGATACGCAGTATTTT
NA	TRBV28	TRBD2	TRBJ2-1	CASTGTSGTPSYNEQFF	TGTGCCAGCACCGGGACTAGCGGGACACCATCCTACAATGAGCAGTTCTTC
NA	TRBV15	NA	TRBJ1-5	CATSRGSSSESNQPQHF	TGTGCCACCAGCAGAGGATCTAGTTCGGAAAGCAATCAGCCCCAGCATTTT
few	TRBV11-2	TRBD1	TRBJ1-4	CASSPGQVLHEKLFF	TGTGCCAGCAGCCCCGGACAGGTCCTTCACGAAAAACTGTTTTTT
NA	TRBV29-1	NA	TRBJ1-5	CSVEVTGDSNQPQHF	TGCAGCGTTGAAGTTACGGGAGATAGCAATCAGCCCCAGCATTTT
NA	TRBV5-1	NA	TRBJ2-7	CASSPPSSYEQYF	TGCGCCAGCAGCCCCCCTAGCTCCTACGAGCAGTACTTC
NA	TRBV19	TRBD2	TRBJ2-1	CASSWTSGSLLTNNEQFF	TGTGCCAGTAGTTGGACTAGCGGGAGCTTACTAACCAACAATGAGCAGTTCTTC
NA	TRBV9	NA	TRBJ2-7	CASSVGSGGSYEQYF	TGTGCCAGCAGCGTAGGCTCAGGGGGGTCCTACGAGCAGTACTTC
NA	TRBV11-2	TRBD2	TRBJ2-7	CASSLGRTSGGHEQYF	TGTGCCAGCAGCTTAGGGAGAACTAGCGGGGGCCACGAGCAGTACTTC
NA	TRBV4-2	TRBD2	TRBJ2-1	CASSPGVGLADNEQFF	TGTGCCAGCAGCCCGGGGGTAGGGCTAGCGGACAATGAGCAGTTCTTC
NA	TRBV27	TRBD1	TRBJ1-1	CASSLDRGTEAFF	TGTGCCAGCAGTTTAGACAGGGGCACTGAAGCTTTCTTT
NA	TRBV15	NA	TRBJ1-3	CATSRDRLSISGNTIYF	TGTGCCACCAGCAGAGACCGACTTTCGATTAGTGGAAACACCATATATTTT
NA	TRBV25-1	TRBD1	TRBJ1-1	CASSETGTGSTEAFF	TGTGCCAGCAGTGAGACCGGGACAGGGAGCACTGAAGCTTTCTTT
NA	TRBV20-1	NA	TRBJ2-2	CSARDLRELFF	TGCAGTGCTAGAGATCTCCGGGAGCTGTTTTTT
NA	TRBV5-6	NA	TRBJ1-1	CASSFRYNTEAFF	TGTGCCAGCAGCTTCAGGTACAACACTGAAGCTTTCTTT
NA	TRBV4-1	NA	TRBJ2-5	CASSPWRAEQETQYF	TGCGCCAGCAGCCCCTGGCGGGCCGAGCAAGAGACCCAGTACTTC
NA	TRBV5-1	TRBD1	TRBJ2-7	CASSTGGLYYEQYF	TGCGCCAGCAGCACAGGGGGCCTCTATTACGAGCAGTACTTC
NA	TRBV27	TRBD2	TRBJ2-5	CASSLTLAGYQETQYF	TGCGCCAGCAGTTTAACGCTAGCGGGTTACCAAGAGACCCAGTACTTC
NA	TRBV5-4	NA	TRBJ2-7	CASSPGDPGEQYF	TGTGCCAGCAGCCCCGGAGACCCGGGGGAGCAGTACTTC
NA	TRBV4-1	NA	TRBJ2-2	CASSHTQGPASTGELFF	TGCGCCAGCAGCCACACTCAGGGGCCCGCTAGCACCGGGGAGCTGTTTTTT
NA	TRBV27	TRBD2	TRBJ2-7	CASSSATGGYEQYF	TGTGCCAGCAGTTCCGCCACGGGGGGATACGAGCAGTACTTC
NA	TRBV6-7	NA	TRBJ2-4	CASRAGVAGQNIQYF	TGTGCCAGCAGAGCCGGGGTTGCGGGCCAAAACATTCAGTACTTC
NA	TRBV19	TRBD1	TRBJ2-3	CASSIGTGGADTQYF	TGTGCCAGTAGTATTGGGACAGGGGGCGCAGATACGCAGTATTTT
NA	TRBV11-2	TRBD1	TRBJ2-7	CASSLNRGGYEQYF	TGTGCCAGCAGCTTGAACAGGGGCGGCTACGAGCAGTACTTC
NA	TRBV25-1	TRBD2	TRBJ2-1	CASSKLGLADEQFF	TGTGCCAGCAGTAAGCTAGGACTAGCCGATGAGCAGTTCTTC
few	TRBV5-5	NA	TRBJ1-3	CASSLVSSSGNTIYF	TGTGCCAGCAGCTTGGTTTCGAGCTCTGGAAACACCATATATTTT
NA	TRBV27	TRBD1	TRBJ2-3	CASSFLLDRGGKRDTQYF	TGTGCCAGCAGTTTTCTCCTCGACAGGGGGGGAAAAAGAGATACGCAGTATTTT
NA	TRBV13	NA	TRBJ2-6	CASSLRSGEPGANVLTF	TGTGCCAGCAGCTTGAGATCAGGGGAGCCTGGGGCCAACGTCCTGACTTTC